Below, 20 T cell receptor beta chains from the same sample are listed, as sequenced in a study of a mutant IDH1 vaccine in newly diagnosed glioma. TCRdb's table, derived via immunoSEQ multiplex PCR, lists solely in-frame clones and lacks some. The sample includes about 40,000 clones, 90% to 95% of them seen just once. The antigens of these receptors remain unknown. Time point indicated: week 5, during vaccination. In every dose of vaccine, 300 ug of mutant IDH1 20-mer peptide was given alongside topical imiquimod. The sample was PBMCs, taken from a glioma patient whose treatment included an IDH1 peptide vaccine. The receptors originated from a man aged 50-59 years with glioma.

This clone appeared a few times. The chain recombines TRBV10-1 with TRBJ2-3; D perhaps matches TRBD2 (6 bases). V was cut by 2 bases and J by 2 bases, with 17 bases left in between. CDR3 length equals 17 residues. The germline gives CDR1 WNHNN, CDR2 SYGVQD (reference sequence). The CDR3 loop is CASSEGIGGVPTDTQYF. In DNA form, the CDR3 reads TGCGCCAGCAGTGAGGGTATTGGCGGGGTCCCCACAGATACGCAGTATTTT.

The CDR3 sequence is CASSVGPGGPQHF. CDR3 nucleotide sequence: TGCGCCAGCAGTGTTGGTCCCGGTGGTCCCCAGCATTTT. The chain carries TRBV10-1 and TRBJ1-5; D remains unclear. CDR1 WNHNN and CDR2 SYGVQD come from the germline V gene (reference sequence). V lost 4 bases and J lost 10, with 14 bases in between. The CDR3 has 13 residues.

The chain combines TRBV7-9 with TRBJ1-2; D is possibly TRBD1 (6 bases). The V gene's germline CDR1 is SEHNR and CDR2 FQNEAQ (reference sequence). The CDR3 loop spans 15 amino acids. V shed 1 base and J shed 6 bases, with 15 bases lying between them. The CDR3 protein is CASSLGAGEFDGYTF. Here the CDR3 DNA reads TGTGCCAGCAGCTTAGGGGCAGGGGAGTTCGATGGCTACACCTTC.

The rearrangement joins TRBV5-1 to TRBJ1-1, with D uncertain. Trimming shortened V by 0 bases and J by 1 base, and 7 bases separated the two germline ends. The germline CDR1 and CDR2 sequences are SGHRS and YFSETQ. The CDR3 has 14 residues. The DNA of the CDR3 is TGCGCCAGCAGCTTGGATTGGGCGAACACTGAAGCTTTCTTT. Translating gives CASSLDWANTEAFF.

The J gene is TRBJ1-1, the V gene TRBV5-1, with D perhaps matching TRBD1 (5 bases). Trimming left V 6 bases short and J 2 bases short, with 17 bases between. CDR3 length: 15 residues. Germline-derived CDR1 and CDR2 are SGHRS and YFSETQ. CDR3 bases: TGCGCCAGCACGGGGGGAGGGAACCTCAACACTGAAGCTTTCTTT. Translating it yields CASTGGGNLNTEAFF.

The rearrangement links TRBV29-1 to TRBJ1-2; D ambiguous. The CDR3 loop spans 11 amino acids. The V gene lost 4 bases and the J gene lost 2 bases, with 5 bases spanning the gap. The germline V gene encodes CDR1 SQVTM and CDR2 ANQGSEA. CDR3 bases: TGCAGCGTTGTAGCGAACTATGGCTACACCTTC. It specifies CSVVANYGYTF.

V and J are TRBV5-5 and TRBJ1-2; D is uncertain. The germline V gene encodes CDR1 SGHKS and CDR2 YYEKEE (reference sequence). The germline V and J ends were trimmed by 4 bases and 0 bases, with 10 bases remaining between them. The CDR3 length is 14 residues. The CDR3 reads CASSVDGANYGYTF. The DNA for the CDR3 is TGTGCCAGCAGCGTAGACGGAGCTAACTATGGCTACACCTTC.

This clone was seen just once. The chain recombines TRBV4-2 with TRBJ1-1; 7 bases fit TRBD1. The CDR3 sequence is 15 residues long. The trim removed 1 base at V and 5 bases at J, leaving 7 bases unmatched. Germline CDR1 LGHNA, CDR2 YNFKEQ. Written as DNA, the CDR3 is TGTGCCAGCAGCCAAGTCGTACAGGGGCTAACTGAAGCTTTCTTT. Its translation is CASSQVVQGLTEAFF.

The genes are TRBV5-5 and TRBJ1-5; no clear D. There are 12 residues in the CDR3. Germline assignment: CDR1 SGHKS and CDR2 YYEKEE (reference sequence). Trimming removed 2 bases from V and 7 bases from J, with 7 bases in between. The CDR3 is CASSFEDQPQHF. The DNA of the CDR3 is TGTGCCAGCAGCTTCGAGGACCAGCCCCAGCATTTT.

The gene calls are TRBV18 and TRBJ1-1, with 8 bases that match TRBD1. Losses at the gene ends were 2 bases for V and 6 bases for J; bases not matched to a gene: 5. The CDR3 spans 14 residues. Germline CDR1 reads KGHSH; CDR2 reads LQKENI. The DNA for the CDR3 is TGTGCCAGCTCACCAGGACAGGGAGGCGCTGAAGCTTTCTTT. This translates into CASSPGQGGAEAFF.

J is TRBJ1-2 and V is TRBV19; D is perhaps TRBD1 (6 bases). Germline-derived CDR1 and CDR2 are LNHDA and SQIVND (reference sequence). Trimming took 7 bases from V and 4 from J, leaving 19 bases between them. This CDR3 has 15 amino acids. CDR3 in amino acids: CASNMGAVGSYGYTF. As DNA, the CDR3 is TGTGCCAGTAACATGGGGGCAGTTGGAAGCTATGGCTACACCTTC.

The chain couples TRBV20-1 to TRBJ2-7; D remains ambiguous. The CDR3 consists of 11 residues. V was shortened by 1 base and J by 6 bases, with 7 bases between the two germline ends. Germline CDR1 is DFQATT and CDR2 is SNEGSKA (reference sequence). The CDR3 loop reads CSARGPGEQYF. The CDR3 nucleotides are TGCAGTGCTAGAGGTCCAGGCGAGCAGTACTTC.

This clone was counted a single time. In this CDR3 the conserved last residue, phenylalanine or tryptophan, is missing, so a read error is likely. It is unclear where the CDR3 begins or ends on the DNA, so no DNA is shown, and the CDR3 is as TCRdb lists it. The chain is built from TRBV6-5 and TRBJ1-2. Both ends counted, the CDR3 spans 10 residues. Germline V lookup: CDR1 MNHEY, CDR2 SVGAGI. The CDR3 protein is CASSYAEVSY.

A few counts support this clone. V is TRBV6-5 and J is TRBJ1-4, with D uncertain. CDR1 and CDR2 from the germline V gene are MNHEY and SVGAGI. CDR3 length equals 13 residues. V was pared by 8 bases and J by 0 bases, with 7 bases between. The CDR3 DNA reads as TGTGCCAGCTCAACAGCAACTAATGAAAAACTGTTTTTT. Protein product: CASSTATNEKLFF.

This clone was detected only a few times. The V and J genes are TRBV15 and TRBJ1-5; possibly TRBD1 for D (6 bases). This CDR3 region has 14 residues. In germline, CDR1 is LNHNV, CDR2 YYDKDF (reference sequence). V lost 7 bases and J 5 bases, leaving 15 bases between the germline ends. CDR3 DNA: TGTGCCACCACACCAAGCGGGGGGCATCAGCCCCAGCATTTT. Its translation is CATTPSGGHQPQHF.

The chain combines TRBV19 with TRBJ2-7, with 8 bases fitting TRBD2. Germline V gene data show CDR1 as LNHDA and CDR2 as SQIVND (reference sequence). This CDR3 has 15 residues. With V trimmed by 6 bases and J by 0 bases, 7 bases remained unmatched. The CDR3 reads CASSRRGVSSYEQYF. In DNA, the CDR3 is TGTGCCAGTAGCCGGCGGGGGGTGAGCTCCTACGAGCAGTACTTC. The full variable domain, its missing parts supplied by reference TRBV19 and TRBJ2-7, is DGGITQSPKYLFRKEGQNVTLSCEQNLNHDAMYWYRQDPGQGLRLIYYSQIVNDFQKGDIAEGYSVSREKKESFPLTVTSAQKNPTAFYLCASSRRGVSSYEQYFGPGTRLTVT.

This chain joins TRBV5-4 and TRBJ2-2; 7 nucleotides match TRBD1. The trim removed 2 bases at V and 7 bases at J, leaving 11 bases unmatched. Germline CDR1 SGHNT, CDR2 YYREEE (reference sequence). The CDR3 consists of 16 residues. In DNA form, the CDR3 reads TGTGCCAGCAGCTTTGCTACGGCAGGGGGAGACGGGGAGCTGTTTTTT. As protein: CASSFATAGGDGELFF. Looking up the rest from reference TRBV5-4 and TRBJ2-2 gives the full variable domain: ETGVTQSPTHLIKTRGQQVTLRCSSQSGHNTVSWYQQALGQGPQFIFQYYREEENGRGNFPPRFSGLQFPNYSSELNVNALELDDSALYLCASSFATAGGDGELFFGEGSRLTVL.

CDR3 protein: CASSLVSAGYLSPLHF. Here the CDR3 DNA reads TGTGCCAGCAGCTTAGTGTCGGCAGGGTATCTTTCACCCCTCCACTTT. This chain links TRBV11-2 with TRBJ1-6; D possibly corresponds to TRBD1 (5 bases). Germline V CDR1 and CDR2: SGHAT, FQNNGV. The germline V and J ends were trimmed by 1 base and 9 bases, with 16 bases remaining between them. The CDR3 has 16 amino acids.

V is TRBV4-1 and J is TRBJ2-7; 12 bases are shared with TRBD1. V was clipped by 3 bases and J by 4 bases; unmatched bases: 7. This CDR3 spans 16 amino acids. Germline CDR1 is MGHRA and CDR2 is YSYEKL. The CDR3 DNA is TGCGCCAGCAGCCAGAGCCCGGGACAGGGGGCTTACGAGCAGTACTTC. Translation gives CASSQSPGQGAYEQYF.

This clone was seen once. The junction differs from germline at one of its ends, possibly a read error. The chain has TRBV5-6 and TRBJ2-5, with a weak D call TRBD2 (6 bases). Germline V gene data show CDR1 as SGHDT and CDR2 as YYEEEE. The length of the CDR3 is 13 residues. CDR3 sequence (DNA): TGTGCCAGCAGCTGGGGTAGTGGAGGGCATAGGGACTTC. Translated: CASSWGSGGHRDF.